One sample yielded the 11 T cell receptor beta chains listed below, sequenced in a study of cytomegalovirus exposure and HLA in healthy donors. Primers for the PCR totalled 60 Vbeta and 13 Jbeta. Only in-frame clones appear in the TCRdb table, and some are missing; sequencing was by immunoSEQ multiplex PCR. The sample has roughly 150,000 clones, around 82% seen once. Sequencing input: PBMCs. The receptors were gathered from a woman in her forties or fifties in good health and CMV-seropositive.

The chain joins TRBV25-1 to TRBJ2-7, with TRBD2 identical over 10 bases. Germline values: CDR1 MGHDK, CDR2 SYGVNS. Germline trimming cut 1 base from V and 3 bases from J; bases unmatched to any gene: 3. This CDR3 comprises 15 residues. The CDR3 loop reads CASSESLAGDYEQYF. The CDR3 DNA reads TGTGCCAGCAGTGAATCCCTAGCGGGGGACTACGAGCAGTACTTC.

The chain links TRBV5-6 to TRBJ2-7, with a tentative D call TRBD1 (5 bases). Germline assignment: CDR1 SGHDT and CDR2 YYEEEE. V lost 5 bases and J lost 0, with 12 bases in between. The CDR3 is 14 amino acids. CDR3 nucleotides: TGTGCCAGCAGTTCAGACAGTAGCTCCTACGAGCAGTACTTC. Translating it yields CASSSDSSSYEQYF.

A few counts support this clone. The chain links TRBV7-2 to TRBJ2-1; D is perhaps TRBD2 (5 bases). The CDR3 consists of 15 residues. V was trimmed by 1 base and J by 4 bases, leaving 11 bases between them. From germline, CDR1 is SGHTA and CDR2 FQGNSA. The CDR3 DNA is TGTGCCAGCAGCTTAGGCTTAGCGATATACAATGAGCAGTTCTTC. It translates to CASSLGLAIYNEQFF.

This sequence joins TRBV7-9 and TRBJ1-1, with D possibly being TRBD1 (6 bases). The CDR3 sequence is 15 residues long. Deletions cut 1 base from V and 11 bases from J, with 20 bases between. Germline V CDR1 and CDR2: SEHNR, FQNEAQ (reference sequence). Here the CDR3 reads CASSLDGRGGQTAFF. The DNA for the CDR3 is TGTGCCAGCAGCTTAGATGGTAGGGGCGGACAGACGGCTTTCTTT.

This chain uses TRBV14 with TRBJ2-1, with 7 bases lining up with TRBD1. CDR3 size: 15 residues. V lost 4 bases and J lost 10; bases outside the gene matches: 13. Germline values: CDR1 SGHDN, CDR2 FVKESK. The CDR3 here is CASSLRQGSGEEQFF. CDR3 DNA sequence: TGTGCCAGCAGCCTTAGACAGGGCTCTGGAGAAGAGCAGTTCTTC.

The chain employs TRBV19 and TRBJ1-6; TRBD1 matches at 7 bases. V gave up 6 bases and J gave up 10 bases; unmatched junction bases: 9. The germline V gene encodes CDR1 LNHDA and CDR2 SQIVND (reference sequence). The CDR3 contains 14 residues. DNA of the CDR3: TGTGCCAGTAGAGGGGGACAGACGGACTCACCCCTCCACTTT. This sequence encodes CASRGGQTDSPLHF.

The V gene is TRBV19, the J gene TRBJ2-5, with TRBD2 matching over 9 bases. The ends lost 8 bases at V and 9 bases at J; junction bases unmatched: 13. The CDR3 has 14 amino acids. Germline loops: CDR1 LNHDA, CDR2 SQIVND (reference sequence). CDR3 amino acids: CASRDVVAGAAQYF. CDR3 sequence (DNA): TGTGCCAGTCGAGACGTGGTAGCGGGGGCTGCCCAGTACTTC.

The chain employs TRBV2 and TRBJ1-2; a weak D match, TRBD1 (5 bases). Trimming pared 0 bases from V and 5 bases from J, leaving 13 bases between. CDR1 is SNHLY and CDR2 is FYNNEI in the germline V gene. This CDR3 contains 15 residues. The CDR3 loop is CASSEALSRVYGYTF. The CDR3 DNA follows: TGTGCCAGCAGTGAAGCGCTTTCCAGGGTTTATGGCTACACCTTC.

The chain combines TRBV9 with TRBJ2-1, with 8 bases that match TRBD2. After removal of 0 bases from V and 3 bases from J, the junction contained 2 bases not matched to a gene. CDR3 size: 15 residues. Per the germline V gene, CDR1 is SGDLS and CDR2 is YYNGEE. DNA of the CDR3: TGTGCCAGCAGCGTAGCGGGGGGGCTCTACAATGAGCAGTTCTTC. Translating gives CASSVAGGLYNEQFF.

This clone was detected once. The rearrangement joins TRBV5-4 to TRBJ2-1; D is ambiguous. The CDR3 loop spans 15 amino acids. V was cut by 2 bases and J by 0 bases, with 9 bases left in between. CDR1 SGHNT and CDR2 YYREEE come from the germline V gene (reference sequence). The CDR3 DNA reads TGTGCCAGCAGCTTTCAGGCCCGCTCCTACAATGAGCAGTTCTTC. This translates into CASSFQARSYNEQFF.

The CDR3: CASSSPRTRRGGFTGELFF. The CDR3 region has the DNA TGTGCCAGCAGCAGCCCCCGGACCCGGCGCGGAGGCTTTACCGGGGAGCTGTTTTTT. The rearrangement joins TRBV14 to TRBJ2-2; possibly TRBD2 for D (5 bases). Trimming cost V 5 bases and J 5 bases, with 27 bases left between them. Germline V lookup: CDR1 SGHDN, CDR2 FVKESK. The CDR3 is made up of 19 amino acids.